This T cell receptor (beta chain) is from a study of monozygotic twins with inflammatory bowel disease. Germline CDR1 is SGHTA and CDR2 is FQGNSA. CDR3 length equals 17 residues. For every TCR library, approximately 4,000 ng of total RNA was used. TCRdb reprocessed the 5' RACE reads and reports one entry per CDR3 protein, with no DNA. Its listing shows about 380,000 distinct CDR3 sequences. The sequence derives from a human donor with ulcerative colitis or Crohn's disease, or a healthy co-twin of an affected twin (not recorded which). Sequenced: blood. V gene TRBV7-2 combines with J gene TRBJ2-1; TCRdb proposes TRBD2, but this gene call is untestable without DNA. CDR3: CASSHPAWTSPFNEQFF.